This entry is about one T cell receptor (beta chain). Its specificity is not known. The data were taken from a study of OX40 agonist ivuxolimab in advanced cancers. Whole-study context: Patients got intravenous ivuxolimab at 0.01 to 10 mg/kg every 2 weeks. The dose-escalation cohort was around 83% male, with a mean age of about 56 years, ranging about 23 to 90. Of the patients, three showed partial responses, one with hepatocellular carcinoma and two with cutaneous melanoma. General observations from the study: Nonresponders, in some cases, also had low normalized T-cell clonal expansion.

Profiled with immunoSEQ multiplex PCR; TCRdb holds only in-frame clones, not every one. There are 80,000 to 100,000 clones in the sample; approximately 93% occur only once, and around 0.25% lies in the top ten. This TCR derives from an adult with an advanced solid tumor such as melanoma, head and neck, liver or kidney cancer. The sequenced sample was CD4+ or CD8+ T cells sorted from blood, obtained in a trial of the OX40 agonist ivuxolimab.

CDR3 sequence reads: CASTLQGASTGELFF. The CDR3, as DNA: TGTGCCAGCACCCTACAGGGGGCGAGCACCGGGGAGCTGTTTTTT. This rearrangement joins TRBV6-5 to TRBJ2-2, with 9 nucleotides matching TRBD1. Germline CDR1 reads MNHEY; CDR2 reads SVGAGI. J lost 4 bases, V lost 7 bases, and 7 bases had no gene match. The CDR3 extends over 15 amino acids.